This TCR beta chain is from a study of T-cell memory formation after mild COVID-19. Study-level information: Clusters of TCRs were largely donor specific. The study's findings and limits: The finding that pre-infection memory included some responding clones suggested that cross-reactive memory joined. CD4+ contracting clones were found mainly in CM and EM, and CD8+ ones in EMRA.

TCR alpha and TCR beta cDNA libraries with sample barcodes and UMIs came from 5'RACE using constant-segment primers. A single record per CDR3 protein comes from TCRdb applying MiXCR to the 5' RACE reads. The table lists hundreds of thousands of distinct CDR3 sequences, more than 15% of them singletons. This clonotype was counted only a few times. The antigen is unknown. Germline CDR1 and CDR2: MNHEY and SVGAGI. Deletions cut 0 bases from V and 0 bases from J, with 9 bases between. The CDR3 has 16 residues. Material for sequencing was PBMCs or a T cell subset sorted from them (not recorded which). The receptor comes from a man aged 18-30 years who had mild COVID-19 (a few samples of this study predate the infection). Cell type and time point are not known. This chain connects TRBV6-5 to TRBJ1-5, with D possibly being TRBD1 (5 bases). CDR3 sequence: CASSYSGGYSNQPQHF. The CDR3 nucleotides are TGTGCCAGCAGTTACTCGGGGGGGTATAGCAATCAGCCCCAGCATTTT.